This T cell receptor (beta chain) appears in the sequencing data of a study of blood T cell repertoires in COVID-19 (dated by TCRdb to between 2020 and 2021). As for the study more broadly: Samples from collaborators originated in the United States, Italy and Spain and spanned both the acute and convalescent phases of COVID-19. Sample metadata almost always included a de-identified subject ID, COVID-19 status, age in years and sex. Deeply sampled blood TCRbeta repertoires from subjects exposed to, actively infected with, or recovered from COVID-19 were included in the dataset. Where HLA class I and class II types were available, the types were taken from metadata supplied by the sample provider, not from assay-based typing. The repertoires were made available in a free public database intended to serve as a resource for research on the immune response to SARS-CoV-2. The samples were drawn from the first 160 participants of the ongoing ImmuneRACE study and from 950 to 1,500 subjects provided by 6 global collaborators. The material from the prospective study consisted of cDNA or gDNA derived from T cells, B-cell-depleted T cells, or PBMCs. Here is what the overall study found, with its caveats: How much clinical and demographic metadata was included differed by source and by participant, and the metadata was provided uncurated.

The immunoSEQ Assay, a bias-controlled multiplex PCR, was used to amplify TCRbeta CDR3 regions from genomic DNA. In the authors' own workflow: The number of nucleated cells in each sample was estimated by amplification of reference gene primers within the assay. To quantify the absolute abundance of each unique TCRbeta CDR3 rearrangement, sequence reads were collapsed and filtered. For each sample, productive Simpson clonality was calculated as the square root of Simpson's diversity index over productive rearrangements. The immuneACCESS repertoire file appears here via TCRdb, limited to in-frame rearrangements. These files lack a portion of the clones; in checked studies, under half of the deficit traces to unresolved V genes, and the cause of the others is not known. V, J and clone size derive from that table, while D and trimming were established from the DNA sequence. Across this sample there are around 100,000 clones, with 80% to 90% seen only once. The ten largest clones represent roughly 15% of the sample.

The collaborating institutions used their own protocols to collect whole blood in K2EDTA tubes. For TCRbeta analysis, collaborators shipped samples in one of three forms: frozen whole blood, isolated PBMCs, or DNA extracted from either of those sample types. The junction carries 2 bases between V and J, which are trimmed by 2 bases and 1 base respectively. Taken from the germline V gene, the CDR1 and CDR2 loops are SQVTM and ANQGSEA. Including the terminal cysteine and phenylalanine, the CDR3 comprises 11 residues. Here the CDR3 DNA is all that survives: 33 bases in frame from base 1. Comments on this clone: Which antigen it targets is not known. Per-base quality was not reported, and no clone a single base away is much larger than it.

Sequenced sample: peripheral blood. The source of this sequence is a human donor in a cohort sampled during active COVID-19. Here the chain combines TRBV29-1 and TRBJ1-1; the D gene lacks a confident call. In nucleotides, the sequence is TGCAGCGTTGAACGGAACACTGAAGCTTTCTTT. It specifies CSVERNTEAFF.